This T cell receptor beta chain emerged from a study of blood T cell repertoires in COVID-19. Study-wide background: Specimens from acute and convalescent COVID-19 originated in the United States, Italy and Spain.

Generated by immunoSEQ multiplex PCR, the TCRdb table keeps only in-frame clones and is missing some. The data contain 25,000 to 35,000 clones, roughly 85% of them singletons. V shed 2 bases, J shed 5 bases, and the junction held 6 bases outside the gene matches. Germline assignment: CDR1 SNHLY and CDR2 FYNNEI. The CDR3 sequence is 16 residues long. The sequence came from an elderly man with active COVID-19. This sequence joins TRBV2 and TRBJ2-5, with 12 bases lining up with TRBD2. Sequencing was carried out using peripheral blood. The CDR3 sequence is CASSEPLAGGPETQYF. Here the CDR3 DNA reads TGTGCCAGCAGTGAACCCCTAGCGGGGGGGCCGGAGACCCAGTACTTC.